One sample yielded the 21 T cell receptor beta chains listed below, sequenced in a study of T-cell memory formation after mild COVID-19. TCRdb used MiXCR to reprocess the 5' RACE reads, holding one entry per CDR3 protein. The data contain 150,000 or so distinct CDR3 sequences, 11% of them singletons. Sequenced sample: PBMCs or a T cell subset sorted from them (not recorded which). The receptors come from a man younger than 35 who had mild COVID-19 (a few samples of this study predate the infection). Cell type and time point are not known.

Only a few counts were recorded for this clonotype. The junction departs from the called germline gene at one end, perhaps through a read error. The chain uses TRBV19 and TRBJ2-1; D is perhaps TRBD1 (5 bases). CDR1 LNHDA and CDR2 SQIVND come from the germline V gene (reference sequence). The CDR3 loop spans 17 amino acids. CDR3 coding DNA: TGTGCCAGTAGCGGGTTTCTAGACAGAACCTCCAACAATGAGCAGTTCTTC. Its translation: CASSGFLDRTSNNEQFF.

This clonotype was recorded once. DNA of the CDR3: TGCGCCAGCAGGCTTGAGGGTAAGGGCACAGATACGCAGTATTTT. Encoded protein: CASRLEGKGTDTQYF. The J gene is TRBJ2-3, the V gene TRBV5-1, with D possibly matching TRBD2 (5 bases). The V end lost 5 bases, the J end lost 1 base, and 14 bases lay between the germline ends. This CDR3 comprises 15 residues. CDR1 SGHRS and CDR2 YFSETQ come from the germline V gene. The variable domain in full, completed from reference TRBV5-1 and TRBJ2-3, reads KAGVTQTPRYLIKTRGQQVTLSCSPISGHRSVSWYQQTPGQGLQFLFEYFSETQRNKGNFPGRFSGRQFSNSRSEMNVSTLELGDSALYLCASRLEGKGTDTQYFGPGTRLTVL.

CDR3 sequence reads: CASSAQGGRDTQYF. DNA for the CDR3: TGTGCCAGCAGTGCCCAAGGGGGCCGAGATACGCAGTATTTT. The rearrangement links TRBV2 to TRBJ2-3, with TRBD1 matching 7 bases. This CDR3 region has 14 residues. V lost 4 bases to trimming and J lost 5 bases; unmatched junction nucleotides: 6. CDR1 is SNHLY, CDR2 FYNNEI, per germline.

A few counts support this clonotype. The CDR3 bases are TGTGCCAGCAGCTTTGGGACTAGCAGAGACACAGATACGCAGTATTTT. Its translation is CASSFGTSRDTDTQYF. The chain has TRBV7-3 and TRBJ2-3, with 9 bases lining up with TRBD2. CDR1 is SGHTA and CDR2 is FQGTGA in the germline V gene. V dropped 3 bases and J dropped 2; count of bases not matched to a gene: 6. CDR3 length equals 16 residues.

CDR3 in amino acids: CATARTGGLNEQFF. CDR3 coding DNA: TGTGCCACCGCACGGACAGGGGGCCTCAATGAGCAGTTCTTC. The V call is TRBV6-4, the J call TRBJ2-1; 11 positions match TRBD1. This CDR3 is built from 14 residues. With V trimmed by 10 bases and J by 6 bases, 8 bases remained unmatched. From germline, CDR1 is MRHNA and CDR2 SNTAGT.

The chain uses TRBV6-5 and TRBJ2-5; TRBD2 agrees at 9 bases. This CDR3 has 15 residues. V was clipped by 6 bases and J by 5 bases; unmatched bases: 10. CDR1 MNHEY and CDR2 SVGAGI come from the germline V gene. The CDR3 DNA reads as TGTGCCAGCAGCGGGCTGGGACTAGCAGAGGAGACCCAGTACTTC. Residues: CASSGLGLAEETQYF.

V is TRBV12-3 or TRBV12-4 and J is TRBJ1-2; the match to TRBD1 covers 8 bases. The CDR3 length is 14 residues. Unmatched junction bases numbered 9, after V lost 4 bases and J lost 8 bases. Written as DNA, the CDR3 is TGTGCCAGCAGTTCCCTGGGACAGGCGAAAGGCTACACCTTC. This gives the protein CASSSLGQAKGYTF.

A remark on this clonotype: At one end, the junction sequence differs from germline, possibly due to a read error. The J gene is TRBJ1-5, the V gene TRBV9; 10 nucleotides line up with TRBD1. The CDR3 is 14 residues long. Germline V CDR1 and CDR2: SGDLS, YYNGEE. CDR3 nucleotide sequence: TGTGCCAGCAGCGGTGGGACAGGGGCTCAGACCCAGCATTTT. Translation gives CASSGGTGAQTQHF. The variable domain in full, with the rest retrieved from reference TRBV9 and TRBJ1-5, is DSGVTQTPKHLITATGQRVTLRCSPRSGDLSVYWYQQSLDQGLQFLIQYYNGEERAKGNILERFSAQQFPDLHSELNLSSLELGDSALYFCASSGGTGAQTQHFGDGTRLSIL.

There are many counts of this clonotype. The V call is TRBV29-1, the J call TRBJ1-2; D might be TRBD1 (6 bases). V shed 2 bases and J shed 2 bases, with 12 bases lying between them. This CDR3 contains 14 residues. Germline V gene sequence: CDR1 SQVTM, CDR2 ANQGSEA. CDR3 in amino acids: CSVELQGNNYGYTF. The CDR3 DNA reads as TGCAGCGTTGAACTCCAGGGGAACAACTATGGCTACACCTTC.

The V gene is TRBV7-3, the J gene TRBJ2-1; D is perhaps TRBD2 (6 bases). Trimming stripped 2 bases from V and 4 bases from J, with 12 bases between. This CDR3 has 15 residues. Germline loops: CDR1 SGHTA, CDR2 FQGTGA. CDR3 coding DNA: TGTGCCAGCAGCTTAGGCCTAGCGAGGTACAATGAGCAGTTCTTC. It translates to CASSLGLARYNEQFF.

The gene calls are TRBV6-6 and TRBJ1-6, with 8 bases fitting TRBD1. V was pared by 7 bases and J by 7 bases, with 9 bases of the junction left unmatched. The CDR3 totals 15 residues. Germline-derived CDR1 and CDR2 are MNHNY and SVGAGI (reference sequence). The CDR3 sequence is CASKSGGALNSPLHF. DNA of the CDR3: TGTGCCAGCAAATCAGGGGGCGCGCTCAATTCACCCCTCCACTTT.

CDR3 residues: CASSSLPNSGGTDTQYF. The CDR3 DNA follows: TGTGCCAGCAGCTCTCTACCGAATAGCGGGGGCACAGATACGCAGTATTTT. The rearrangement uses TRBV7-6 and TRBJ2-3; 8 bases map to TRBD2. The CDR3 is 17 amino acids. The germline CDR1 and CDR2 sequences are SGHVS and FNYEAQ. V lost 4 bases and J lost 1; bases outside the gene matches: 10.

This clonotype was counted between two and nine times. The chain joins TRBV2 to TRBJ2-7, with D possibly matching TRBD1 (5 bases). CDR1 is SNHLY and CDR2 is FYNNEI in the germline V gene. V was trimmed by 6 bases and J by 3 bases, leaving 9 bases between them. The CDR3 contains 12 residues. The CDR3 sequence: CASRLQGYEQYF. CDR3 DNA sequence: TGTGCCAGCAGGTTGCAGGGCTACGAGCAGTACTTC.

The chain recombines TRBV30 with TRBJ2-6; no reliable D call. This CDR3 region has 15 residues. Trimming took off 6 bases at V and 0 bases at J, with 12 bases between the two ends. CDR1 is GTSNPN, CDR2 SVGIG, per germline (reference sequence). CDR3 region: CACPPVDSGANVLTF. The CDR3 DNA reads as TGTGCCTGCCCCCCCGTCGACTCTGGGGCCAACGTCCTGACTTTC.

This clonotype appeared a few times. At one end, the junction sequence differs from germline, possibly due to a read error. This chain joins TRBV30 and TRBJ1-3; D uncertain. Germline CDR1 reads GTSNPN; CDR2 reads SVGIG (reference sequence). The CDR3 spans 10 residues. CDR3 in amino acids: CAWKAAGLRF. CDR3 coding DNA: TGTGCCTGGAAGGCAGCGGGCTTGAGATTT.

The rearrangement links TRBV20-1 to TRBJ2-1, with 9 bases identical to TRBD2. This CDR3 spans 13 amino acids. CDR1 is DFQATT and CDR2 is SNEGSKA in the germline V gene (reference sequence). This chain's CDR3 is CSPDSGGLDEQFF. DNA of the CDR3: TGCAGCCCGGACAGCGGGGGGTTGGATGAGCAGTTCTTC.

The chain has TRBV29-1 and TRBJ1-1; maybe TRBD1 (5 bases). This CDR3 region has 12 residues. CDR1 and CDR2 (germline): SQVTM, ANQGSEA. Deletions cut 6 bases from V and 5 bases from J, with 13 bases between. The CDR3 DNA is TGCAGCGTGGAGAGCAGGGAAACTGAAGCTTTCTTT. Amino acids: CSVESRETEAFF.

The genes are TRBV7-2 and TRBJ1-2; D is unclear. Germline V lookup: CDR1 SGHTA, CDR2 FQGNSA. V lost 3 bases to trimming and J lost 8 bases, with 13 bases between them. The CDR3 runs 13 residues. The CDR3 reads CASSFGPLTGYTF. CDR3 nucleotide sequence: TGTGCCAGCAGCTTCGGTCCGCTCACGGGCTACACCTTC.

This clonotype was seen a handful of times. The gene calls are TRBV5-1 and TRBJ2-3; D not certain. In germline, CDR1 is SGHRS, CDR2 YFSETQ. V was shortened by 4 bases and J by 2 bases, with 14 bases between the two germline ends. The CDR3 runs 15 residues. CDR3 loop: CASSPSGQDTDTQYF. The CDR3, as DNA: TGCGCCAGCAGCCCATCTGGCCAAGACACAGATACGCAGTATTTT. The full variable domain, in which reference TRBV5-1 and TRBJ2-3 provide the parts outside the CDR3, is KAGVTQTPRYLIKTRGQQVTLSCSPISGHRSVSWYQQTPGQGLQFLFEYFSETQRNKGNFPGRFSGRQFSNSRSEMNVSTLELGDSALYLCASSPSGQDTDTQYFGPGTRLTVL.

V is TRBV5-1 and J is TRBJ2-3; either TRBD1 or TRBD2 may supply D (6 bases each). Trimming removed 9 bases at V and 5 bases at J, with 19 bases between. Germline CDR1 SGHRS, CDR2 YFSETQ. This CDR3 is 14 amino acids long. The CDR3: CATFSGAIGDTQYF. CDR3 nucleotide sequence: TGCGCCACTTTTTCGGGGGCTATCGGAGATACGCAGTATTTT.

This clonotype has ten or more counts. V gene TRBV5-1 combines with J gene TRBJ2-7; TRBD1 agrees at 8 bases. Per the germline V gene, CDR1 is SGHRS and CDR2 is YFSETQ. This CDR3 is built from 16 residues. V shed 4 bases, J shed 0 bases, and the junction held 9 bases outside the gene matches. The CDR3 DNA follows: TGCGCCAGCAGCCGGAGGACAGGGCAATACTCCTACGAGCAGTACTTC. As protein: CASSRRTGQYSYEQYF.